This T cell receptor beta chain was obtained from a study of CD8 T cells in Susac syndrome. Germline CDR1 reads SGHDT; CDR2 reads YYEEEE. The CDR3 is 15 residues long. V was trimmed by 3 bases and J by 2 bases, leaving 12 bases between them. An input of roughly 0.5 to 1 ug of RNA was subjected to reverse transcription using random hexamers. TCRdb re-called the immunoSEQ multiplex PCR reads with MiXCR, one entry per CDR3 protein. The table shows 90,000 to 150,000 distinct CDR3 sequences, with 85% to 95% occurring only once. The chain is built from TRBV5-6 and TRBJ2-1, with D uncertain. This sequence originates from a human donor with multiple sclerosis. What was sequenced was CD4+ T cells from PBMCs. The CDR3 spells CASSSTYRPYNEQFF. CDR3 in DNA: TGTGCCAGCAGCTCCACTTACCGACCCTACAATGAGCAGTTCTTC.